Listed below are T cell receptor beta chains from one sample, sequenced in a study of blood T cell repertoires in COVID-19. The data were produced by immunoSEQ multiplex PCR, yet TCRdb's version contains in-frame clones alone and is incomplete. The top ten hold 6.9% of the sample, which has about 160,000 clones, roughly 84% seen once. Sequencing was done on a sample of peripheral blood. These receptors all stem from a man of 80 years or more with COVID-19, enrolled during active disease. Both conserved end residues are part of each CDR3. A D gene is named only where the DNA matches it firmly. Size values are once, few and many counts, or a class for expanded clones, and some rows have none.

clone_size j_call d_call v_call cdr3_aa cdr3_nt
NA TRBJ2-5 TRBD2 TRBV5-5 CASSPREGRETQYF TGTGCCAGCAGCCCCCGGGAGGGTCGCGAGACCCAGTACTTC
NA TRBJ2-3 TRBD1 TRBV29-1 CSVGVRGPDTQYF TGCAGCGTTGGAGTCAGGGGGCCAGATACGCAGTATTTT
NA TRBJ2-7 TRBD1 TRBV7-3 CASSFSGTERYEQYF TGTGCCAGCAGCTTCTCCGGGACAGAAAGATACGAGCAGTACTTC
NA TRBJ1-5 TRBD1 TRBV19 CASMGGQGSNQPQHF TGTGCCAGTATGGGAGGACAGGGGAGCAATCAGCCCCAGCATTTT
once TRBJ1-5 NA TRBV5-1 CASRRDGNQPQHF TGCGCCAGCAGGCGGGATGGCAATCAGCCCCAGCATTTT
NA TRBJ1-2 TRBD1 TRBV9 CASSVIDRAVNYGYTF TGTGCCAGCAGCGTGATTGACAGGGCAGTAAACTATGGCTACACCTTC
NA TRBJ2-5 TRBD1 TRBV6-1 CASSAIPGQGFETQYF TGTGCCAGCAGTGCAATCCCGGGACAGGGCTTTGAGACCCAGTACTTC
NA TRBJ2-1 TRBD2 TRBV7-2 CASSPSGGAYNEQFF TGTGCCAGCAGCCCGAGCGGGGGAGCCTACAATGAGCAGTTCTTC
NA TRBJ2-7 TRBD2 TRBV6-7 CASSLTGAGGQLSREQYF TGTGCCAGCAGTCTTACGGGAGCGGGGGGGCAATTATCAAGGGAGCAGTACTTC
NA TRBJ1-5 NA TRBV19 CASSPPGWVGQPQHF TGTGCCAGTAGTCCCCCGGGATGGGTGGGTCAGCCCCAGCATTTT
NA TRBJ1-1 TRBD1 TRBV29-1 CSGDRGNTEAFF TGCAGCGGGGACAGGGGGAACACTGAAGCTTTCTTT
NA TRBJ2-1 TRBD1 TRBV2 CASSRDRDYNEQFF TGTGCCAGCAGCCGGGACAGGGACTACAATGAGCAGTTCTTC
NA TRBJ2-7 TRBD1 TRBV27 CASSQGVRPYEQYF TGTGCCAGCAGTCAGGGGGTACGGCCCTACGAGCAGTACTTC
NA TRBJ2-2 NA TRBV27 CASSPRGPLNTGELFF TGTGCCAGCAGTCCCAGGGGTCCGCTGAACACCGGGGAGCTGTTTTTT
once TRBJ2-5 TRBD1 TRBV7-9 CASSLALRQGSPQYF TGTGCCAGCAGCTTAGCCCTCAGACAGGGTAGTCCCCAGTACTTC
NA TRBJ2-7 TRBD2 TRBV4-3 CASSQASSGELSYEQYF TGCGCCAGCAGCCAAGCCAGTAGCGGGGAGCTCTCCTACGAGCAGTACTTC
NA TRBJ2-7 NA TRBV5-4 CASSFDTYEQYF TGTGCCAGCAGCTTCGACACATACGAGCAGTACTTC